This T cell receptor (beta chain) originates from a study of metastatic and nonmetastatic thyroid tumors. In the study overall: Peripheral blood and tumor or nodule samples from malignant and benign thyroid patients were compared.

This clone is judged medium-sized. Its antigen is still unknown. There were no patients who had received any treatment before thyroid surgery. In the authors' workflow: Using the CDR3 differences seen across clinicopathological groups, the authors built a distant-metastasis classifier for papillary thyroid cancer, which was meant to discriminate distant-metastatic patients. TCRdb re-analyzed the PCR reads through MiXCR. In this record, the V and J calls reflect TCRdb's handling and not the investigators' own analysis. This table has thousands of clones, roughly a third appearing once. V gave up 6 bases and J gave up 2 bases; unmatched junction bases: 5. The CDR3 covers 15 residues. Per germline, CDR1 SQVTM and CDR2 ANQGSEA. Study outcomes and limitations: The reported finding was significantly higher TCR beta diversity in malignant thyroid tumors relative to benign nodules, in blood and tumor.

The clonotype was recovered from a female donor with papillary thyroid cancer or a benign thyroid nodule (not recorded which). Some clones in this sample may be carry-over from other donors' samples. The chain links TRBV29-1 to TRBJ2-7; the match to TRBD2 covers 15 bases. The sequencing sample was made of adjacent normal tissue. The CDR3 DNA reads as TGCAGCGTCGGGACTAGCGGGAGGAGCACCTACGAGCAGTACTTC. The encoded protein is CSVGTSGRSTYEQYF.